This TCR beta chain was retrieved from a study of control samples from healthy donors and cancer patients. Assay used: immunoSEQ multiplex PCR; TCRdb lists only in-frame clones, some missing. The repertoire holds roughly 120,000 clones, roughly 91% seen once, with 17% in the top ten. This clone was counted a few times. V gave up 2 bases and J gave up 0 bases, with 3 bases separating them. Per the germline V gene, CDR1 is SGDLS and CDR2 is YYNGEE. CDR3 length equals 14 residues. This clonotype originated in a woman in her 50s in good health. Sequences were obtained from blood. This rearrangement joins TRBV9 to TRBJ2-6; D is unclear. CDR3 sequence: CASSVDSGANVLTF. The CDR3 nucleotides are TGTGCCAGCAGCGTTGACTCTGGGGCCAACGTCCTGACTTTC. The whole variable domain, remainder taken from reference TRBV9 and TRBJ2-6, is DSGVTQTPKHLITATGQRVTLRCSPRSGDLSVYWYQQSLDQGLQFLIQYYNGEERAKGNILERFSAQQFPDLHSELNLSSLELGDSALYFCASSVDSGANVLTFGAGSRLTVL.